These 25 T cell receptor beta chains share one sample of origin, sequenced in a study of blood T cell repertoires in COVID-19. Sequenced by immunoSEQ multiplex PCR; TCRdb stores in-frame clones only, minus some. The data show about 280,000 clones, with 85% seen just once and under 3% held by the top ten. The sample consisted of PBMCs or T cells enriched from blood (not recorded which). The receptors come from a woman in her 50s who had recovered from COVID-19.

The chain is built from TRBV7-8 and TRBJ2-1; 7 bases line up with TRBD1. Germline V gene data show CDR1 as SGHVS and CDR2 as FQNEAQ. The V gene end was trimmed by 5 bases and the J gene end by 0 bases; junction bases not matched to a gene: 7. This CDR3 is 16 amino acids long. The CDR3 loop reads CASSPWTGGSYNEQFF. Here the CDR3 DNA reads TGTGCCAGCAGCCCATGGACAGGAGGCTCCTACAATGAGCAGTTCTTC.

This chain joins TRBV19 and TRBJ1-1, with 8 bases aligning to TRBD1. Unmatched junction bases numbered 15, after V lost 7 bases and J lost 8 bases. The CDR3 runs to 15 residues. Germline CDR1 is LNHDA and CDR2 is SQIVND (reference sequence). The CDR3 DNA sequence: TGTGCCAGTACCCGACGAAGGGAACAGGGGGGGGAAGCTTTCTTT. Translating it yields CASTRRREQGGEAFF.

The chain has TRBV7-9 and TRBJ2-5, with D perhaps TRBD2 (6 bases). Germline values: CDR1 SEHNR, CDR2 FQNEAQ (reference sequence). Trimming left V 2 bases short and J 2 bases short, with 15 bases between. The CDR3 length is 16 residues. The CDR3 DNA reads TGTGCCAGCAGCTTAAACCTCGCGGGGATTCAAGAGACCCAGTACTTC. It is translated as CASSLNLAGIQETQYF.

The V call is TRBV11-2, the J call TRBJ2-3; 7 bases match TRBD1. V shed 7 bases, J shed 8 bases, and the junction held 9 bases outside the gene matches. Germline CDR1 and CDR2: SGHAT and FQNNGV. The CDR3 is 13 residues long. This CDR3 reads CASTQGAGGTQYF. CDR3 DNA: TGTGCCAGCACCCAAGGGGCAGGGGGTACGCAGTATTTT.

The V call is TRBV12-3 or TRBV12-4, the J call TRBJ1-1; D uncertain. The CDR3 has 12 residues. With 3 bases removed from V and 3 bases from J, the gap between germline ends came to 5 bases. The CDR3 region has the DNA TGTGCCAGCAGTTTGAGTTACACTGAAGCTTTCTTT. Residues: CASSLSYTEAFF.

The gene calls are TRBV30 and TRBJ2-1; 7 positions agree with TRBD1. CDR1 and CDR2 from the germline V gene are GTSNPN and SVGIG (reference sequence). This CDR3 comprises 14 residues. V lost 7 bases, J lost 2 bases, and 8 bases stayed unmatched. CDR3 nucleotide sequence: TGTGCCTCATCAACAGGGGTCCCCTACAATGAGCAGTTCTTC. This translates into CASSTGVPYNEQFF.

The rearrangement links TRBV4-2 to TRBJ2-1, with a weak D call TRBD2 (5 bases). CDR3 length: 15 amino acids. Germline-derived CDR1 and CDR2 are LGHNA and YNFKEQ. V lost 0 bases and J 6 bases, leaving 12 bases between the germline ends. Here the CDR3 DNA reads TGTGCCAGCAGCCAAGATGGGCTAGCTGCCAATGAGCAGTTCTTC. Its protein is CASSQDGLAANEQFF.

The chain has TRBV7-9 and TRBJ1-2; 8 nucleotides agree with TRBD1. Unmatched junction bases numbered 6, after V lost 4 bases and J lost 5 bases. CDR1 SEHNR and CDR2 FQNEAQ come from the germline V gene (reference sequence). This CDR3 comprises 14 residues. CDR3 protein: CASSYSRQGYGYTF. In DNA form, the CDR3 reads TGTGCCAGCAGCTACTCCAGACAGGGGTATGGCTACACCTTC.

The rearrangement joins TRBV4-3 to TRBJ1-2; D is ambiguous. The V gene's germline CDR1 is LGHNA and CDR2 YSLEER. V was cut by 4 bases and J by 4 bases, with 13 bases left in between. The CDR3 length is 14 residues. The CDR3 sequence is CASSPVPNSYGYTF. The CDR3 DNA follows: TGCGCCAGCAGCCCCGTACCAAACAGCTATGGCTACACCTTC.

The V and J genes are TRBV10-2 and TRBJ2-2; D not certain. Trimming removed 0 bases from V and 1 base from J, with 9 bases in between. Germline lookup yields CDR1 WSHSY and CDR2 SAAADI. The CDR3 has 16 residues. CDR3 bases: TGCGCCAGCAGTGAGTCGGAGCTATGGAACACCGGGGAGCTGTTTTTT. Protein: CASSESELWNTGELFF.

The V and J genes are TRBV27 and TRBJ2-1; 9 bases fit TRBD2. V lost 4 bases, J lost 9 bases, and 16 bases stayed unmatched. The CDR3 extends over 17 amino acids. Germline V gene lookup returns CDR1 MNHEY and CDR2 SMNVEV (reference sequence). CDR3 loop: CASSSFEREVVLTEQFF. The DNA for the CDR3 is TGTGCCAGCAGTTCCTTTGAGCGGGAGGTGGTTCTAACTGAGCAGTTCTTC.

In this sample, this clone turned up once. This chain links TRBV6-1 with TRBJ2-1, with 7 bases matching TRBD2. Trimming at V came to 4 bases and at J to 2 bases, leaving 8 bases not matched to a gene. Germline values: CDR1 MNHNS, CDR2 SASEGT. This CDR3 has 16 amino acids. CDR3 loop: CASSAQAGQTYNEQFF. CDR3 nucleotides: TGTGCCAGCAGTGCCCAAGCGGGGCAAACCTACAATGAGCAGTTCTTC.

The rearrangement uses TRBV5-4 and TRBJ2-1; D possibly corresponds to TRBD2 (6 bases). The CDR3 sequence is 16 residues long. Germline V gives CDR1 SGHNT, CDR2 YYREEE (reference sequence). Trimming took off 4 bases at V and 0 bases at J, with 14 bases between the two ends. In DNA form, the CDR3 reads TGTGCCAGCAGCCGGTTTCTAGCGAACTCCTACAATGAGCAGTTCTTC. It translates to CASSRFLANSYNEQFF. The full variable domain, rest sourced from reference TRBV5-4 and TRBJ2-1, is ETGVTQSPTHLIKTRGQQVTLRCSSQSGHNTVSWYQQALGQGPQFIFQYYREEENGRGNFPPRFSGLQFPNYSSELNVNALELDDSALYLCASSRFLANSYNEQFFGPGTRLTVL.

V gene TRBV5-1 combines with J gene TRBJ1-2; TRBD1 might be the D (6 bases). The V end was cut by 6 bases, the J end by 8 bases, with 20 bases between. This CDR3 has 14 amino acids. The germline gives CDR1 SGHRS, CDR2 YFSETQ. CDR3 sequence reads: CASTLRGADGGYTF. The CDR3 nucleotides read TGCGCCAGCACCCTGCGGGGGGCTGATGGGGGCTACACCTTC.

The chain links TRBV27 to TRBJ2-6, with D perhaps TRBD2 (6 bases). The CDR3 covers 19 residues. The V end lost 5 bases, the J end lost 2 bases, and 22 bases lay between the germline ends. Germline V gives CDR1 MNHEY, CDR2 SMNVEV (reference sequence). This chain's CDR3 is CASSKMAFTAGPGANVLTF. DNA for the CDR3: TGTGCCAGCAGTAAAATGGCCTTTACGGCGGGGCCTGGGGCCAACGTCCTGACTTTC.

V and J are TRBV3-1 (or the pseudogene TRBV3-2) and TRBJ1-2, with TRBD1 as a possible D gene (6 bases). CDR3 length: 14 residues. Between the trimmed V and J ends, which lost 1 base and 8 bases, there was a span of 14 bases. Per germline, CDR1 LGHDT and CDR2 YNNKEL (reference sequence). Here the CDR3 reads CASSQVDRPLGYTF. The DNA for the CDR3 is TGTGCCAGCAGCCAAGTAGACAGGCCCTTGGGCTACACCTTC.

The chain has TRBV19 and TRBJ1-2, with 9 bases that match TRBD1. V was pared by 5 bases and J by 2 bases, with 3 bases of the junction left unmatched. The CDR3 is 14 amino acids. Looked up from germline, CDR1 is LNHDA and CDR2 is SQIVND (reference sequence). CDR3 in amino acids: CASSQQGANYGYTF. The CDR3 DNA reads as TGTGCCAGTAGTCAACAGGGGGCGAACTATGGCTACACCTTC.

This chain uses TRBV29-1 with TRBJ1-3; D ambiguous. V lost 5 bases to trimming and J lost 0 bases, with 11 bases between them. The CDR3 runs 14 residues. Germline CDR1 is SQVTM and CDR2 is ANQGSEA. The CDR3 region is CSVFVQASGNTIYF. CDR3 in DNA: TGCAGCGTTTTTGTCCAAGCCTCTGGAAACACCATATATTTT.

The chain uses TRBV18 and TRBJ2-1; 7 bases line up with TRBD2. The CDR3 is 16 amino acids. From germline, CDR1 is KGHSH and CDR2 LQKENI. J gave up 7 bases and V 0 bases, and 9 bases lay outside the gene matches. Here the CDR3 reads CASSPPIGGGPNEQFF. The CDR3 coding sequence is TGTGCCAGCTCACCACCTATCGGGGGAGGGCCTAATGAGCAGTTCTTC.

The table lists this clone with a count of one. This sequence joins TRBV28 and TRBJ1-4, with 8 bases lining up with TRBD1. Germline values: CDR1 MDHEN, CDR2 SYDVKM. Trimming took 4 bases from V and 10 from J; bases not matched to a gene: 11. The CDR3 length is 15 residues. CDR3 loop: CASSSGGQDLAKLFF. The DNA of the CDR3 is TGTGCCAGCAGTTCAGGGGGACAGGATCTAGCAAAACTGTTTTTT.

This clone was recorded only once. J is TRBJ1-5 and V is TRBV27; D might be TRBD1 (6 bases). Deletions cut 5 bases from V and 3 bases from J, with 20 bases between. CDR3 length equals 17 residues. Germline CDR1 reads MNHEY; CDR2 reads SMNVEV (reference sequence). The DNA for the CDR3 is TGTGCCAGCAGTCCTTCGTTCAGACAGGCCGTCAATCAGCCCCAGCATTTT. This encodes CASSPSFRQAVNQPQHF.

V gene TRBV7-9 combines with J gene TRBJ1-3; no clear D gene. Trimming left V 5 bases short and J 7 bases short, with 12 bases between. From germline, CDR1 is SEHNR and CDR2 FQNEAQ (reference sequence). CDR3 size: 13 residues. The CDR3 DNA follows: TGTGCCAGCAGCCCAGTTCAACCGAACACCATATATTTT. Amino acid sequence: CASSPVQPNTIYF.

The chain links TRBV5-1 to TRBJ2-1; 9 bases match TRBD1. Germline V CDR1 and CDR2: SGHRS, YFSETQ. This CDR3 has 18 amino acids. Trimming removed 5 bases from V and 1 base from J; junction bases left unmatched: 13. The CDR3 DNA sequence: TGCGCCAGCAGAGCGACAGGGACAGGGATCTCTTCCTACAATGAGCAGTTCTTC. It yields the protein CASRATGTGISSYNEQFF. Together with reference TRBV5-1 and TRBJ2-1, the CDR3 gives the full variable domain: KAGVTQTPRYLIKTRGQQVTLSCSPISGHRSVSWYQQTPGQGLQFLFEYFSETQRNKGNFPGRFSGRQFSNSRSEMNVSTLELGDSALYLCASRATGTGISSYNEQFFGPGTRLTVL.

The chain uses TRBV11-3 and TRBJ2-6; 9 positions match TRBD1. The CDR3 has 18 residues. The trim removed 5 bases at V and 0 bases at J, leaving 8 bases unmatched. Germline lookup yields CDR1 SGHNT and CDR2 YENEEA. Here the CDR3 reads CASSPRTGASSGANVLTF. Here the CDR3 DNA reads TGTGCCAGCAGCCCGAGGACAGGGGCCAGCTCTGGGGCCAACGTCCTGACTTTC.

The rearrangement joins TRBV27 to TRBJ1-1; weak D call: TRBD1 (5 bases). V lost 3 bases, J lost 11 bases, and 13 bases lay in between. Germline V gene lookup returns CDR1 MNHEY and CDR2 SMNVEV (reference sequence). This CDR3 region has 12 residues. The CDR3 DNA sequence: TGTGCCAGCAGTTTCGGAGGGGCCCGGGCTTTCTTT. Its protein product is CASSFGGARAFF.